This is a list of T cell receptor beta chains from one sample in a study of blood T cells in healthy people across ages. TCRdb ran MiXCR on the 5' RACE reads and lists one entry per CDR3 protein. The sample yields 550,000 to 600,000 distinct CDR3 sequences, 27% seen once. Specimen: blood. These receptors came from a woman aged 70-85 years in good health. Both conserved end residues are part of each CDR3. Each record gives: V gene, D gene, J gene, clone size, CDR3 protein, CDR3 DNA. D genes are given only for firm matches. Clone size is given for some rows only: seen once, a few or many times, or a class if the clone is expanded.

V: TRBV6-5; D: NA; J: TRBJ2-5; size: NA; CDR3: CASSYWRGGETQYF; DNA: TGTGCCAGCAGTTATTGGAGGGGAGGTGAGACCCAGTACTTC
V: TRBV28; D: NA; J: TRBJ2-7; size: few; CDR3: CASSSLESSSYEQYF; DNA: TGTGCCAGCAGTTCCCTAGAGTCGAGCTCCTACGAGCAGTACTTC
V: TRBV7-9; D: NA; J: TRBJ1-4; size: many; CDR3: CASSLVGGPNEKLFF; DNA: TGTGCCAGCAGCTTAGTAGGAGGGCCCAATGAAAAACTGTTTTTT
V: TRBV7-3; D: NA; J: TRBJ2-1; size: few; CDR3: CASSLQQGTSYNEQFF; DNA: TGTGCCAGCAGCTTACAGCAGGGGACCTCCTACAATGAGCAGTTCTTC
V: TRBV6-6; D: TRBD1; J: TRBJ2-4; size: many; CDR3: CASSYRQGALGNIQYF; DNA: TGTGCCAGCAGTTATAGGCAGGGGGCGCTTGGAAACATTCAGTACTTC
V: TRBV12-3/TRBV12-4; D: NA; J: TRBJ2-7; size: NA; CDR3: CASSSVPGHSYEQYF; DNA: TGTGCCAGCAGTTCGGTACCGGGACACTCCTACGAGCAGTACTTC
V: TRBV12-3/TRBV12-4; D: NA; J: TRBJ2-1; size: once; CDR3: CASSARGSLQETQCF; DNA: TGTGCCAGCAGCGCTAGAGGATCCCTTCAAGAGACCCAGTGCTTC
V: TRBV27; D: NA; J: TRBJ1-1; size: few; CDR3: CASSFRSGTEAFF; DNA: TGTGCCAGCAGTTTTAGGTCGGGCACTGAAGCTTTCTTT
V: TRBV10-3; D: NA; J: TRBJ2-5; size: NA; CDR3: CAIGDSTRETQYF; DNA: TGTGCCATCGGGGACTCTACCAGAGAGACCCAGTACTTC
V: TRBV12-3/TRBV12-4; D: NA; J: TRBJ1-1; size: few; CDR3: CASRRWNTEAFF; DNA: TGTGCCAGCAGGAGGTGGAACACTGAAGCTTTCTTT
V: TRBV25-1; D: NA; J: TRBJ2-5; size: few; CDR3: CASSDYIYQETQYF; DNA: TGTGCCAGCAGTGACTATATATACCAAGAGACCCAGTACTTC
V: TRBV9; D: TRBD1; J: TRBJ2-7; size: NA; CDR3: CASSVAPGQGNEQYF; DNA: TGTGCCAGCAGCGTAGCCCCGGGACAGGGTAACGAGCAGTACTTC
V: TRBV5-1; D: NA; J: TRBJ2-2; size: NA; CDR3: CASSPFLLGGNTGELFF; DNA: TGCGCCAGCAGCCCCTTTCTGTTGGGCGGCAACACCGGGGAGCTGTTTTTT
V: TRBV12-3/TRBV12-4; D: NA; J: TRBJ2-3; size: few; CDR3: CASRKQGGTDTQYF; DNA: TGTGCCAGCAGAAAACAGGGTGGCACAGATACGCAGTATTTT
V: TRBV6-1; D: TRBD1; J: TRBJ1-4; size: few; CDR3: CASSRLRQGVNEKLFF; DNA: TGTGCCAGCAGTCGCCTCAGGCAGGGGGTCAATGAAAAACTGTTTTTT
V: TRBV25-1; D: NA; J: TRBJ2-1; size: NA; CDR3: CATGTPSYNEQFF; DNA: TGTGCCACCGGGACTCCCTCCTACAATGAGCAGTTCTTC
V: TRBV6-2/TRBV6-3; D: NA; J: TRBJ2-1; size: NA; CDR3: CASSYASVGEQFF; DNA: TGTGCCAGCAGTTACGCGTCGGTCGGTGAGCAGTTCTTC
V: TRBV12-5; D: NA; J: TRBJ2-3; size: NA; CDR3: CASGLNTDTQYF; DNA: TGTGCTAGTGGACTTAACACAGATACGCAGTATTTT
V: TRBV11-2; D: TRBD2; J: TRBJ2-3; size: few; CDR3: CASAPLLAGGRDTQYF; DNA: TGTGCCAGCGCTCCCTTGCTAGCGGGGGGAAGAGATACGCAGTATTTT
V: TRBV6-7; D: NA; J: TRBJ1-2; size: NA; CDR3: CASSTGGGVYGYTF; DNA: TGTGCCAGCAGTACCGGTGGAGGGGTGTATGGCTACACCTTC
V: TRBV20-1; D: TRBD1; J: TRBJ2-5; size: NA; CDR3: CSAVGQGETQYF; DNA: TGCAGTGCTGTTGGACAGGGAGAGACCCAGTACTTC
V: TRBV3-1; D: TRBD2; J: TRBJ2-2; size: NA; CDR3: CASSPHSGAANTGELFF; DNA: TGTGCCAGCAGCCCACATAGCGGGGCCGCGAACACCGGGGAGCTGTTTTTT
V: TRBV9; D: NA; J: TRBJ2-1; size: NA; CDR3: CASSVGGPLNEQFF; DNA: TGTGCCAGCAGCGTAGGGGGACCCCTCAATGAGCAGTTCTTC
V: TRBV27; D: TRBD2; J: TRBJ2-7; size: few; CDR3: CASTRRSTSGGALSSYEQYF; DNA: TGTGCCAGTACACGGAGGTCGACTAGCGGGGGGGCCCTCAGCTCCTACGAGCAGTACTTC
V: TRBV11-2; D: TRBD2; J: TRBJ2-5; size: once; CDR3: CASSFWTSAGQETQYF; DNA: TGTGCCAGCAGCTTTTGGACTAGCGCAGGGCAAGAGACCCAGTACTTC
V: TRBV7-9; D: NA; J: TRBJ2-5; size: NA; CDR3: CASSLLGAKETQYF; DNA: TGTGCCAGCAGCTTACTAGGGGCAAAGGAGACCCAGTACTTC
V: TRBV3-1; D: NA; J: TRBJ1-2; size: few; CDR3: CASSQEEVGYTF; DNA: TGTGCCAGCAGCCAAGAGGAAGTTGGCTACACCTTC
V: TRBV7-9; D: NA; J: TRBJ1-3; size: many; CDR3: CASSLVSGNTIYF; DNA: TGTGCCAGCAGCTTAGTATCTGGAAACACCATATATTTT
V: TRBV9; D: TRBD2; J: TRBJ2-2; size: NA; CDR3: CASSGTGTSGAGELFF; DNA: TGTGCCAGCAGCGGCACCGGGACTAGCGGGGCCGGGGAGCTGTTTTTT
V: TRBV5-1; D: NA; J: TRBJ2-5; size: NA; CDR3: CASSSNTLQETQYF; DNA: TGCGCCAGCAGCTCCAATACCTTACAAGAGACCCAGTACTTC
V: TRBV7-2; D: TRBD1; J: TRBJ1-6; size: NA; CDR3: CASSLEYRGGSPLHF; DNA: TGTGCCAGCAGCTTAGAATACAGGGGAGGTTCACCCCTCCACTTT
V: TRBV20-1; D: NA; J: TRBJ1-1; size: many; CDR3: CSAPKSLNTEAFF; DNA: TGCAGTGCACCCAAGAGTCTGAACACTGAAGCTTTCTTT
V: TRBV29-1; D: NA; J: TRBJ2-5; size: few; CDR3: CSVEDARGGETQYF; DNA: TGCAGCGTTGAAGATGCGCGAGGGGGAGAGACCCAGTACTTC
V: TRBV4-2; D: TRBD2; J: TRBJ2-5; size: few; CDR3: CASSQTQTSGGRETQYF; DNA: TGTGCCAGCAGCCAAACCCAGACTAGCGGGGGGAGGGAGACCCAGTACTTC
V: TRBV20-1; D: TRBD2; J: TRBJ2-5; size: NA; CDR3: CSARVDSGGVRETQYF; DNA: TGCAGTGCTAGAGTAGATAGCGGGGGAGTTCGTGAGACCCAGTACTTC
V: TRBV5-1; D: TRBD1; J: TRBJ1-4; size: few; CDR3: CASSQGAPTNEKLFF; DNA: TGCGCCAGCAGCCAGGGGGCCCCAACTAATGAAAAACTGTTTTTT
V: TRBV20-1; D: NA; J: TRBJ1-2; size: NA; CDR3: CSASAGSGYGYTF; DNA: TGCAGTGCTAGCGCGGGGTCGGGCTATGGCTACACCTTC
V: TRBV5-1; D: NA; J: TRBJ1-1; size: NA; CDR3: CASSLPTGLGTEAFF; DNA: TGCGCCAGCAGCTTGCCTACGGGGTTGGGCACTGAAGCTTTCTTT
V: TRBV29-1; D: TRBD2; J: TRBJ2-7; size: NA; CDR3: CSVVRTSGSSYEQYF; DNA: TGCAGCGTTGTGCGGACTAGCGGGAGCTCCTACGAGCAGTACTTC
V: TRBV21-1; D: NA; J: TRBJ2-1; size: few; CDR3: CASSKSRDWGYNEQFF; DNA: TGTGCCAGCAGCAAAAGCAGGGACTGGGGATACAATGAGCAGTTCTTC
V: TRBV5-1; D: TRBD1; J: TRBJ1-1; size: NA; CDR3: CASSSTGGVPNTEAFF; DNA: TGCGCCAGCAGCTCTACAGGGGGCGTCCCCAACACTGAAGCTTTCTTT
V: TRBV7-3; D: TRBD2; J: TRBJ2-3; size: NA; CDR3: CASSFPLAGSTDTQYF; DNA: TGTGCCAGCAGCTTCCCACTAGCGGGTAGCACAGATACGCAGTATTTT
V: TRBV5-1; D: NA; J: TRBJ2-7; size: NA; CDR3: CASSPPGQLYEQYF; DNA: TGCGCCAGCAGCCCCCCGGGACAACTCTACGAGCAGTACTTC
V: TRBV20-1; D: NA; J: TRBJ2-7; size: few; CDR3: CSATTSRDIYEQYF; DNA: TGCAGTGCTACCACGTCCCGGGACATCTACGAGCAGTACTTC
V: TRBV12-3/TRBV12-4; D: NA; J: TRBJ1-1; size: NA; CDR3: CASSFRAMNTEAFF; DNA: TGTGCCAGCAGTTTTCGGGCGATGAACACTGAAGCTTTCTTT
V: TRBV6-5; D: TRBD1; J: TRBJ2-7; size: NA; CDR3: CAATGTVPYEQYF; DNA: TGTGCCGCAACCGGGACAGTTCCCTACGAGCAGTACTTC
V: TRBV20-1; D: NA; J: TRBJ2-5; size: few; CDR3: CSARQQRETQYF; DNA: TGCAGTGCTCGCCAACAACGGGAGACCCAGTACTTC
V: TRBV4-2; D: TRBD2; J: TRBJ2-5; size: few; CDR3: CACSQEGLAETQYF; DNA: TGTGCCTGCAGCCAAGAGGGACTAGCGGAGACCCAGTACTTC
V: TRBV2; D: TRBD1; J: TRBJ2-3; size: NA; CDR3: CASSEDRGLADTRYF; DNA: TGTGCCAGCAGTGAAGACAGGGGGCTAGCAGATACGCGGTATTTT
V: TRBV10-3; D: TRBD1; J: TRBJ2-5; size: few; CDR3: CAIRPGQGAGEQYF; DNA: TGTGCCATCAGACCGGGACAGGGGGCTGGAGAGCAGTACTTC
V: TRBV6-5; D: NA; J: TRBJ1-2; size: many; CDR3: CASSYQNYGYTF; DNA: TGTGCCAGCAGTTACCAAAACTATGGCTACACCTTC
V: TRBV12-3/TRBV12-4; D: NA; J: TRBJ1-2; size: NA; CDR3: CASSDTGLRGGYTF; DNA: TGTGCCAGCAGTGATACGGGTCTTAGGGGAGGCTACACCTTC
V: TRBV10-3; D: TRBD2; J: TRBJ2-7; size: NA; CDR3: CAISWTSGGGSPYEQYF; DNA: TGTGCCATCAGTTGGACTAGCGGGGGGGGTTCTCCCTACGAGCAGTACTTC